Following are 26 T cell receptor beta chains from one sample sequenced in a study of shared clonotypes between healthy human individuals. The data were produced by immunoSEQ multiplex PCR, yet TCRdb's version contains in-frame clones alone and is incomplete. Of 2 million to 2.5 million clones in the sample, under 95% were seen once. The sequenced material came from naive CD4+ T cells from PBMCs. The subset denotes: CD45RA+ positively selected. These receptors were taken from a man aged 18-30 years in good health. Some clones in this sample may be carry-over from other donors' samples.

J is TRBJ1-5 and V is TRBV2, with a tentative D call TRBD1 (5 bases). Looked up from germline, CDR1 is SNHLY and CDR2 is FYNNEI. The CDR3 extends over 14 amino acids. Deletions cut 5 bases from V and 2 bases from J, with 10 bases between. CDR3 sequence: CASSQGEGNQPQHF. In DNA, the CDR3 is TGTGCCAGCAGTCAGGGAGAAGGCAATCAGCCCCAGCATTTT.

CDR3 sequence: CASSPTSGGNTGELFF. The CDR3 nucleotides are TGTGCCAGCAGCCCGACTAGCGGAGGGAACACCGGGGAGCTGTTTTTT. The genes are TRBV6-6 and TRBJ2-2; TRBD2 agrees at 9 bases. CDR1 and CDR2 from the germline V gene are MNHNY and SVGAGI (reference sequence). Trimming at V came to 6 bases and at J to 1 base, leaving 6 bases not matched to a gene. The CDR3 has 16 amino acids.

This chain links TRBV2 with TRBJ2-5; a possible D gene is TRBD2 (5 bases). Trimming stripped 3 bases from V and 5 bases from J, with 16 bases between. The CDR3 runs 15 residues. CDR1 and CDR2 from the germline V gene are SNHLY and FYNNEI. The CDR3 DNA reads TGTGCCAGCAGTGATCCTAGCCCAGGCCGGGAGACCCAGTACTTC. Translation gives CASSDPSPGRETQYF.

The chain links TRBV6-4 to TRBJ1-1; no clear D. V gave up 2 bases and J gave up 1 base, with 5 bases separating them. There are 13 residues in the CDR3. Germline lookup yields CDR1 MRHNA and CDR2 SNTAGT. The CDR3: CASSDRANTEAFF. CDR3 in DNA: TGTGCCAGCAGTGACAGGGCGAACACTGAAGCTTTCTTT.

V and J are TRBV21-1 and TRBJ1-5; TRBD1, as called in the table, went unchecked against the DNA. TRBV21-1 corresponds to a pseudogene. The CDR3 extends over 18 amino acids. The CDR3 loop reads CASSKGREDRGYNQPQHF. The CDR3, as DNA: TGTGCCAGCAGCAAAGGCCGAGAGGACAGGGGGTACAATCAGCCCCAGCATTTT.

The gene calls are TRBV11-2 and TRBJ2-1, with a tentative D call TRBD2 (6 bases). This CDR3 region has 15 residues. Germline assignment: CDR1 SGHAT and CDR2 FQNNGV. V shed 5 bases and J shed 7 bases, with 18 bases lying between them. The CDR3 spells CASSPLAGIYNEQFF. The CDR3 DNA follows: TGTGCCAGCAGCCCCCTCGCGGGGATCTATAATGAGCAGTTCTTC. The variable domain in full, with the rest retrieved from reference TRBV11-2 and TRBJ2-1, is EAGVAQSPRYKIIEKRQSVAFWCNPISGHATLYWYQQILGQGPKLLIQFQNNGVVDDSQLPKDRFSAERLKGVDSTLKIQPAKLEDSAVYLCASSPLAGIYNEQFFGPGTRLTVL.

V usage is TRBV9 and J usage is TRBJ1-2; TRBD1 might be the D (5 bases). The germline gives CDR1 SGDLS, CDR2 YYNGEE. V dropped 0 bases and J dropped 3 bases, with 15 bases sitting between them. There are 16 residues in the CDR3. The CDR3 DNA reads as TGTGCCAGCAGCGTAGGCTACGGGGGAAGGGACTATGGCTACACCTTC. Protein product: CASSVGYGGRDYGYTF.

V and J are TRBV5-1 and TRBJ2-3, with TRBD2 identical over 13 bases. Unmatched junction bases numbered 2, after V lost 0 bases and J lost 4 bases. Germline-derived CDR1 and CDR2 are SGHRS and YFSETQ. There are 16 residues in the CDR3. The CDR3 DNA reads TGCGCCAGCAGCTTGGGGACTAGCGGGAGCGCAGATACGCAGTATTTT. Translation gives CASSLGTSGSADTQYF.

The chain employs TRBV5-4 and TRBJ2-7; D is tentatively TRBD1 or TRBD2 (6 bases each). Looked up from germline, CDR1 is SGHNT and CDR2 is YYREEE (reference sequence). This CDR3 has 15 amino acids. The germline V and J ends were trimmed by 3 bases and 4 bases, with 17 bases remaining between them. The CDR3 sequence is CASSSNPGEVYEQYF. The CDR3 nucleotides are TGTGCCAGCAGCTCCAATCCAGGGGAGGTTTACGAGCAGTACTTC.

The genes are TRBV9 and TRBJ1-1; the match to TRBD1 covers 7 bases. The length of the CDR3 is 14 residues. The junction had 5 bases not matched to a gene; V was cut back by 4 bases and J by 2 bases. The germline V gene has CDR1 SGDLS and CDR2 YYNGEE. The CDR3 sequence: CASSFRQGNTEAFF. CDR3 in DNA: TGTGCCAGCAGCTTCCGACAGGGAAACACTGAAGCTTTCTTT.

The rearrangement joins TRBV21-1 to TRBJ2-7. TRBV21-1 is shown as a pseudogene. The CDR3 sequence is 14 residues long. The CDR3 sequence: CASSNGTFSYEQYF. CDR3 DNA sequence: TGTGCCAGCAGCAACGGCACCTTCTCCTACGAGCAGTACTTC.

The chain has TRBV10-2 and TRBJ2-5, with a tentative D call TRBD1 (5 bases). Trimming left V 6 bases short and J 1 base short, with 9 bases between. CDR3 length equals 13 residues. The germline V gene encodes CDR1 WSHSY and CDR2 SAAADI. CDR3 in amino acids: CASRQVTQETQYF. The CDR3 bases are TGCGCCAGCAGACAGGTTACCCAAGAGACCCAGTACTTC.

The CDR3: CAISDILGYHEQYF. CDR3 nucleotides: TGTGCCATCAGTGATATCCTAGGATACCACGAGCAGTACTTC. The chain links TRBV10-3 to TRBJ2-7; no clear D. The CDR3 totals 14 residues. CDR1 is ENHRY and CDR2 is SYGVKD in the germline V gene. Deletions cut 3 bases from V and 5 bases from J, with 14 bases between.

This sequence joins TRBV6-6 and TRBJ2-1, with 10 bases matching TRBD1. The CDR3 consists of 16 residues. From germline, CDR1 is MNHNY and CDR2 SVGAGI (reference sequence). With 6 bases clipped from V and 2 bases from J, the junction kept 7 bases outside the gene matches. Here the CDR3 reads CASRGTGTGAYNEQFF. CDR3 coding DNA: TGTGCCAGCAGAGGAACCGGGACAGGGGCCTACAATGAGCAGTTCTTC.

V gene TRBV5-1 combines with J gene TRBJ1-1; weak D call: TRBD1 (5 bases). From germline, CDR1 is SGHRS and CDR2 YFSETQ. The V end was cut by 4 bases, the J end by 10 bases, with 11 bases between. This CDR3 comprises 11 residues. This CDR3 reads CASSNDSPAFF. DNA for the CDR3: TGCGCCAGCAGCAACGACAGCCCAGCTTTCTTT.

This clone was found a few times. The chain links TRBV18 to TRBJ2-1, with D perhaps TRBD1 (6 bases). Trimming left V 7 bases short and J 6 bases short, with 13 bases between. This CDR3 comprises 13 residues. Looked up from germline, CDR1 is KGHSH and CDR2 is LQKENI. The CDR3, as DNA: TGTGCCAGCTTACGAGGGGGAAGCAATGAGCAGTTCTTC. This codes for CASLRGGSNEQFF.

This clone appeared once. The CDR3 DNA follows: TGCGCCAGCAGCCGGTCCGACAAATGGTCGGGGGAGCTGTTTTTT. Translating gives CASSRSDKWSGELFF. The rearrangement joins TRBV5-1 to TRBJ2-2; D is unclear. Trimming removed 4 bases at V and 8 bases at J, with 18 bases between. The CDR3 consists of 15 residues. From germline, CDR1 is SGHRS and CDR2 YFSETQ.

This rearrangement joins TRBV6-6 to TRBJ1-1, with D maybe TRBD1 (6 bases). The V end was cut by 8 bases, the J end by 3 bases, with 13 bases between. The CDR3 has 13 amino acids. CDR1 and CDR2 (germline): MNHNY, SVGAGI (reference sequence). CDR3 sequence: CASGGGPDTEAFF. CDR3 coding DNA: TGTGCCAGCGGAGGGGGGCCAGACACTGAAGCTTTCTTT.

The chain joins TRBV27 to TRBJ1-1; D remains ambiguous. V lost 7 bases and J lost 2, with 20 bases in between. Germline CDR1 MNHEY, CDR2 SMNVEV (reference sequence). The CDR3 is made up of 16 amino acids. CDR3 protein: CASTPKSGQANTEAFF. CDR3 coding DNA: TGTGCCAGCACCCCGAAGAGTGGGCAGGCTAACACTGAAGCTTTCTTT.

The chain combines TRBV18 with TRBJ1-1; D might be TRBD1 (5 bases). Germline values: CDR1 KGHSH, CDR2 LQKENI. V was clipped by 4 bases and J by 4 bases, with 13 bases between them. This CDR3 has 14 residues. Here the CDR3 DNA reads TGTGCCAGCTCACAGGCGTCGAGGGGCACTGAAGCTTTCTTT. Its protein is CASSQASRGTEAFF.

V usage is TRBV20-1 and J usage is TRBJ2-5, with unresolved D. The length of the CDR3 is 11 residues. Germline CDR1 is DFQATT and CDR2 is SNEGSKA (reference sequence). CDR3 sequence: CSLLSAETQYF. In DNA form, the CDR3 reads TGCAGCCTGCTGTCAGCAGAGACCCAGTACTTC.

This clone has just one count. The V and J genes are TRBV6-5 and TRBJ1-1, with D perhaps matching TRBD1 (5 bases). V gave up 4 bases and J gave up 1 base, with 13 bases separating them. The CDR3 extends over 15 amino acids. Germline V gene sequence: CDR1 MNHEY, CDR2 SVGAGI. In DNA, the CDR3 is TGTGCCAGCAGTTCCGACCCACAGGAGAACACTGAAGCTTTCTTT. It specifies CASSSDPQENTEAFF.

The CDR3 here is CASSLARPETQYF. CDR3 DNA: TGCGCCAGCAGCTTGGCCCGGCCTGAGACCCAGTACTTC. The chain links TRBV5-1 to TRBJ2-5; D is unresolved. This CDR3 spans 13 amino acids. The V gene lost 0 bases and the J gene lost 5 bases, with 8 bases spanning the gap. The germline V gene has CDR1 SGHRS and CDR2 YFSETQ. The complete variable domain, with remaining parts taken from reference TRBV5-1 and TRBJ2-5, reads KAGVTQTPRYLIKTRGQQVTLSCSPISGHRSVSWYQQTPGQGLQFLFEYFSETQRNKGNFPGRFSGRQFSNSRSEMNVSTLELGDSALYLCASSLARPETQYFGPGTRLLVL.

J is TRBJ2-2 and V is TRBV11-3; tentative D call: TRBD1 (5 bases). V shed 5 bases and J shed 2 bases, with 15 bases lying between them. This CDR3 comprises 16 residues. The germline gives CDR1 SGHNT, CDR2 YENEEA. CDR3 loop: CASSLWGSPNTGELFF. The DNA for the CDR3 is TGTGCCAGCAGCCTCTGGGGCTCCCCTAACACCGGGGAGCTGTTTTTT.

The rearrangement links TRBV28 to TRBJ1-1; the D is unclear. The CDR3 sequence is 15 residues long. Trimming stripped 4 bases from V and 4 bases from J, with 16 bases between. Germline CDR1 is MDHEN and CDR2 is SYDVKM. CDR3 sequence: CASSSRTSGSTEAFF. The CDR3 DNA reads TGTGCCAGCAGTTCCCGGACCTCGGGGAGCACTGAAGCTTTCTTT.

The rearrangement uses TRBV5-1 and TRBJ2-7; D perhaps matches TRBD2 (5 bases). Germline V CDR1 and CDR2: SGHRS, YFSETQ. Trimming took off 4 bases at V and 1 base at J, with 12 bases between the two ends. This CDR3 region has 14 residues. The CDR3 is CASSQDPGSYEQYF. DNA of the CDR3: TGCGCCAGCAGCCAAGACCCGGGGTCCTACGAGCAGTACTTC.